The TCR beta chain under discussion was sequenced for a study of regulatory T cells in long-lasting Graves disease. The time point here: persistent/refractory GD, antithyroid drugs over 5 years with positive TRAb. Generation of the TCR library employed RNA extracted from PBMCs. This clonotype was observed a few times. Sequencing libraries for TCR beta were prepared with iRepertoire HTBI primers and Arm-PCR of CDR3 regions. TCRdb reprocessed the multiplex PCR reads with MiXCR, giving one entry per CDR3 protein. Here the sample spans about 470,000 distinct CDR3 sequences, around 20% being singletons. The clonotype originates from a female donor with Graves disease. The sample in question was peripheral blood mononuclear cells (PBMCs), obtained when the disease was refractory, from a patient treated with antithyroid drugs.

This CDR3 reads CASSLVDMSSYNEQFF. The DNA of the CDR3 is TGCGCCAGCAGCTTGGTGGACATGAGCTCCTACAATGAGCAGTTCTTC. The chain joins TRBV5-1 to TRBJ2-1; TRBD1 might be the D (5 bases). Trimming pared 0 bases from V and 0 bases from J, leaving 10 bases between. The germline V gene encodes CDR1 SGHRS and CDR2 YFSETQ. This CDR3 region has 16 residues.